This T cell receptor beta chain is drawn from a study of CXCR3-negative and CXCR3-positive naive CD8 T cells. The TRB cDNA libraries were prepared by 5' RACE with UMI labels. After re-calling the 5' RACE reads, TCRdb lists one entry per CDR3 protein, DNA absent. This repertoire includes some 39,000 distinct CDR3 sequences. Within the CD8+ T cell compartment, naive cells were CD45RO-CCR7+CD27+CD95-. Whole-study findings and limits: Hydrophobicity was higher for TRB CDR3s found in CXCR3-positive naive cells than in CXCR3-negative naive cells. Partly lower CXCR3 expression followed cryopreservation, and most assays relied on fresh PBMCs.

Worth noting for this clonotype: As yet, its antigen is unknown.

CDR1 WSHSY and CDR2 SAAADI come from the germline V gene. CDR3 length: 14 amino acids. The receptor comes from a human donor in good health. Some clones in this sample may be carry-over from other donors' samples. The gene calls are TRBV10-2 and TRBJ2-1; the TCRdb call, TRBD1, lacks DNA for checking. Sequenced sample: naive CXCR3- CD8+ T cells from blood. The subset: CD45RO-CCR7+CD27+CD95- naive CD8+ T cells lacking CXCR3 (TNR3-). The CDR3 region is CASTPGGVRNEQLF.